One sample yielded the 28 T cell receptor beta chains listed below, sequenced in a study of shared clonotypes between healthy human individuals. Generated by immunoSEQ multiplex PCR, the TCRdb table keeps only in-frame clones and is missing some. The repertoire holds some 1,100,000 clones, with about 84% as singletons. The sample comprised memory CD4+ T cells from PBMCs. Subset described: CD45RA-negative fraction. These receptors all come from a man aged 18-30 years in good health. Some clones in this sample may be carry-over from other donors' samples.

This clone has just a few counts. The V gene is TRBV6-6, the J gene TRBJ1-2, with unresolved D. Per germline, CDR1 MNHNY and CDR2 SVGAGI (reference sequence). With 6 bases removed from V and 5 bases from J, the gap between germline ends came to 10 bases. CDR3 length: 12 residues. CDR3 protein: CASSLVPYGYTF. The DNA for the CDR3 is TGTGCCAGCAGCTTGGTCCCTTATGGCTACACCTTC.

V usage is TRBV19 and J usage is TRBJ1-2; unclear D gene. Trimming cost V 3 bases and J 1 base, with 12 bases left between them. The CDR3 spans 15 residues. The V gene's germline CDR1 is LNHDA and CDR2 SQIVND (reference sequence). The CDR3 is CASSISSLFNYGYTF. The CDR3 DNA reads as TGTGCCAGTAGTATTAGCAGCCTTTTTAACTATGGCTACACCTTC.

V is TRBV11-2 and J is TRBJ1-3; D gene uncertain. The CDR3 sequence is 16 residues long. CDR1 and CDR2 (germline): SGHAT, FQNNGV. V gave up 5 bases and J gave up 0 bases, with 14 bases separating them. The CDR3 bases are TGTGCCAGCAGCGTAGTCGACACCCTCTCTGGAAACACCATATATTTT. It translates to CASSVVDTLSGNTIYF. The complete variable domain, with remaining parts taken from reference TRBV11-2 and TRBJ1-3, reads EAGVAQSPRYKIIEKRQSVAFWCNPISGHATLYWYQQILGQGPKLLIQFQNNGVVDDSQLPKDRFSAERLKGVDSTLKIQPAKLEDSAVYLCASSVVDTLSGNTIYFGEGSWLTVV.

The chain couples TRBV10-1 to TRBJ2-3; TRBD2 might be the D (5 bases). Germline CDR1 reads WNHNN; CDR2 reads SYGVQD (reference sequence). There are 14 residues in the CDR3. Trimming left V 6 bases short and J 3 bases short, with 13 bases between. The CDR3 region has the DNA TGCGCCAGCAGCCCCGGAACTAGAACAGATACGCAGTATTTT. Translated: CASSPGTRTDTQYF.

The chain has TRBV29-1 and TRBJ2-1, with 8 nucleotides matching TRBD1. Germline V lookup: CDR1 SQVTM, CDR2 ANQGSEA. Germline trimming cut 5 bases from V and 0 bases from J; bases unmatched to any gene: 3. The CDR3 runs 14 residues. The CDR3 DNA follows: TGCAGCGTTAACAGGGGGGTCTCCTACAATGAGCAGTTCTTC. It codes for CSVNRGVSYNEQFF.

CDR3 sequence (DNA): TGTGCCAGCCCCGTTACCCGTGGGGACGAGCAGTACTTC. It yields the protein CASPVTRGDEQYF. The chain recombines TRBV6-8 with TRBJ2-7; D remains unclear. V was trimmed by 8 bases and J by 5 bases, leaving 16 bases between them. Germline CDR1 and CDR2: MNHGY and SAAAGT. The CDR3 loop spans 13 amino acids.

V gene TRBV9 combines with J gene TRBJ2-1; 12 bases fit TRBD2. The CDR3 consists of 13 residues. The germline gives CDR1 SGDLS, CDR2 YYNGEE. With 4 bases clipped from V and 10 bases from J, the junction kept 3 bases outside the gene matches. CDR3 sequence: CASSPGLAGEQFF. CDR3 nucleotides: TGTGCCAGCAGCCCCGGACTAGCGGGGGAGCAGTTCTTC.

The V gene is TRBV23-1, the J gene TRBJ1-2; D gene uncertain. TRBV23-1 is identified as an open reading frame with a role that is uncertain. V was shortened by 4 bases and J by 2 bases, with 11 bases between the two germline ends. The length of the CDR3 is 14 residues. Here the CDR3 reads CASSLGPSNYGYTF. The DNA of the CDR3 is TGCGCCAGCAGTCTTGGGCCTTCAAACTATGGCTACACCTTC.

The CDR3 DNA is TGTGCCAGCAGTTCGGTTGGGCGCCTCCGGGATGGCTACACCTTC. Protein: CASSSVGRLRDGYTF. The chain recombines TRBV28 with TRBJ1-2; D is unclear. V was trimmed by 4 bases and J by 6 bases, leaving 18 bases between them. This CDR3 spans 15 amino acids. The germline CDR1 and CDR2 sequences are MDHEN and SYDVKM.

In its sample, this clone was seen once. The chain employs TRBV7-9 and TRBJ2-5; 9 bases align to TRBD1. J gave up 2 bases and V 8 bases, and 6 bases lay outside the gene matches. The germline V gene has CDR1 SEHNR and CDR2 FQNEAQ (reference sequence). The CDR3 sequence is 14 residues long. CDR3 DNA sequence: TGTGCCAGCGGAACAGGGGGCGGGCAAGAGACCCAGTACTTC. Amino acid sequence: CASGTGGGQETQYF.

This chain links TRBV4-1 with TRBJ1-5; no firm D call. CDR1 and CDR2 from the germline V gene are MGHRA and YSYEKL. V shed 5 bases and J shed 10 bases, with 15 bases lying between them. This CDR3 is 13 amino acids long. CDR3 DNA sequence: TGCGCCAGCAGCTCCATTTTTTCGGGACCCCAGCATTTT. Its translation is CASSSIFSGPQHF.

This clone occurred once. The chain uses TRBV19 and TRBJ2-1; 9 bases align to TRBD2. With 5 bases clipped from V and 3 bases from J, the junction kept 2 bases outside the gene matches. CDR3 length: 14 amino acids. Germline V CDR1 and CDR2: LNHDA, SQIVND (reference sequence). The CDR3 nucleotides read TGTGCCAGTAGTTATAGCGGGGGCTACAATGAGCAGTTCTTC. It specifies CASSYSGGYNEQFF.

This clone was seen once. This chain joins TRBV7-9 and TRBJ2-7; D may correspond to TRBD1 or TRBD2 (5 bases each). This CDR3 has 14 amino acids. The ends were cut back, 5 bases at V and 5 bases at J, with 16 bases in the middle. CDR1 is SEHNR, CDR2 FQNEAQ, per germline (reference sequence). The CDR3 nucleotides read TGTGCCAGCAGCCCGGGTCGGGGCACCCACGAGCAGTACTTC. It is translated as CASSPGRGTHEQYF.

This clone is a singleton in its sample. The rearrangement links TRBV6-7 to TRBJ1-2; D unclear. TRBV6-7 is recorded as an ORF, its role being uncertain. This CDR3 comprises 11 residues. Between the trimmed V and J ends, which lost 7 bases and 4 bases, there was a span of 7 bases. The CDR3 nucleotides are TGTGCCAGCATAAAGGCCTATGGCTACACCTTC. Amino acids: CASIKAYGYTF.

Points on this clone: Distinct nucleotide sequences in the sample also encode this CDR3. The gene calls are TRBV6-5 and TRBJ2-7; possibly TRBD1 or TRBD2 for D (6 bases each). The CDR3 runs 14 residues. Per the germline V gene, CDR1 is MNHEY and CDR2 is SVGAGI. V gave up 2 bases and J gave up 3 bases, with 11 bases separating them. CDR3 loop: CASSYGGRGYEQYF. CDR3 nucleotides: TGTGCCAGCAGTTACGGGGGGCGCGGCTACGAGCAGTACTTC.

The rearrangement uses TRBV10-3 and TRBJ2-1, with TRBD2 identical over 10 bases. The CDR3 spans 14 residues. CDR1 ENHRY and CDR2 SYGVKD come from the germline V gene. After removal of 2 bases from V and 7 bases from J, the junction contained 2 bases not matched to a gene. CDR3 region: CAISEPAGGNEQFF. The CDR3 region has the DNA TGTGCCATCAGTGAGCCAGCGGGGGGGAATGAGCAGTTCTTC.

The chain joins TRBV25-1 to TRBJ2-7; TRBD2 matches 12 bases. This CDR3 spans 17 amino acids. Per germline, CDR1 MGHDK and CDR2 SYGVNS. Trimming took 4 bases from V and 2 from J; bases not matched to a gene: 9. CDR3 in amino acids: CASSGASGRARAYEQYF. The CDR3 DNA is TGTGCCAGCAGTGGGGCTAGCGGGAGGGCCCGAGCCTACGAGCAGTACTTC.

CDR3 sequence: CSVEDRVSGAAYEQYF. The DNA of the CDR3 is TGCAGCGTTGAGGACAGAGTTAGCGGGGCGGCCTACGAGCAGTACTTC. The chain combines TRBV29-1 with TRBJ2-7; 8 bases are shared with TRBD2. V shed 3 bases and J 2 bases; nucleotides not matched to a gene: 12. CDR3 size: 16 residues. The germline CDR1 and CDR2 sequences are SQVTM and ANQGSEA.

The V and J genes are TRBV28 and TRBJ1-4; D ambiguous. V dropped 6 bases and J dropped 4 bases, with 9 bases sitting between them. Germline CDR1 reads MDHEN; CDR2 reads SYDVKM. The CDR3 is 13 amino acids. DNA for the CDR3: TGTGCCAGCAGCCGGCCAAATAATGAAAAACTGTTTTTT. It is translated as CASSRPNNEKLFF. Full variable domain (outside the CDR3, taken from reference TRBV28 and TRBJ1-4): DVKVTQSSRYLVKRTGEKVFLECVQDMDHENMFWYRQDPGLGLRLIYFSYDVKMKEKGDIPEGYSVSREKKERFSLILESASTNQTSMYLCASSRPNNEKLFFGSGTQLSVL.

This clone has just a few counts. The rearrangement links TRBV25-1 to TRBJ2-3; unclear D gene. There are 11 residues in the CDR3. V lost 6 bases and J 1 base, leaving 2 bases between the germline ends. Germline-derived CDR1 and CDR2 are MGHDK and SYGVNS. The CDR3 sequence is CASRRTDTQYF. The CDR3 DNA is TGTGCCAGCAGACGCACAGATACGCAGTATTTT.

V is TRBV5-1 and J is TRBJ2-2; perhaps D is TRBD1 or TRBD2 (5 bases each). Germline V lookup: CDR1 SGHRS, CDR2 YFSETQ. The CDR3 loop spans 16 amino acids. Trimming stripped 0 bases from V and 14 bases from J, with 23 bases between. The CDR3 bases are TGCGCCAGCAGCTTGGGCGTGGGGACGGTGCTTTTTGAACTGTTTTTT. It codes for CASSLGVGTVLFELFF.

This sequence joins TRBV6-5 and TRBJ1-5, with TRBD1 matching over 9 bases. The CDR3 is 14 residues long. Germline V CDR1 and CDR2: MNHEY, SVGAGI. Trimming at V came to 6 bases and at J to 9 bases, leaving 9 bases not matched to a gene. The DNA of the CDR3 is TGTGCCAGCAGACCCGGGACAGGGCCCGGGCCCCAGCATTTT. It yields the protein CASRPGTGPGPQHF.

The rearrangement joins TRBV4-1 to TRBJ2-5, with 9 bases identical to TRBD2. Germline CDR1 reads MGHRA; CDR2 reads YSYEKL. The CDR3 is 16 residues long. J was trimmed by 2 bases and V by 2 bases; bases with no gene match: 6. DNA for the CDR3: TGCGCCAGCAGCCAACCACAGACTAGCGGACAAGAGACCCAGTACTTC. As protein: CASSQPQTSGQETQYF.

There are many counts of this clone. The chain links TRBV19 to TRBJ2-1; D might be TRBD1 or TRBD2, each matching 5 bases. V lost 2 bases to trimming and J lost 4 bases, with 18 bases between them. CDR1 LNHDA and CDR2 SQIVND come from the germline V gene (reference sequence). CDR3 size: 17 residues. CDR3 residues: CASSIRAGTLSYNEQFF. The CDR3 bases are TGTGCCAGTAGTATACGTGCCGGGACCCTCTCGTACAATGAGCAGTTCTTC.

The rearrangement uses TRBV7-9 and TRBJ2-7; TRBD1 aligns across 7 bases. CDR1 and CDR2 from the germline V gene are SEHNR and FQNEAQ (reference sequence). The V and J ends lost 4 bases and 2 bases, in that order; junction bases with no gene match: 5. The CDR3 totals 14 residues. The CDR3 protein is CASSSGTETYEQYF. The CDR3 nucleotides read TGTGCCAGCAGCTCCGGGACAGAGACCTACGAGCAGTACTTC.

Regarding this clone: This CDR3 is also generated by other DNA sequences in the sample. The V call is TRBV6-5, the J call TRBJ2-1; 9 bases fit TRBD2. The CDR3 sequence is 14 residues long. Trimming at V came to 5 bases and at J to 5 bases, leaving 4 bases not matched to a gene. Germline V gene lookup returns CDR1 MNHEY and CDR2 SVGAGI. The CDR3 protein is CASSPRLADNEQFF. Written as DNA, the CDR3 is TGTGCCAGCAGTCCCAGACTAGCGGACAATGAGCAGTTCTTC.

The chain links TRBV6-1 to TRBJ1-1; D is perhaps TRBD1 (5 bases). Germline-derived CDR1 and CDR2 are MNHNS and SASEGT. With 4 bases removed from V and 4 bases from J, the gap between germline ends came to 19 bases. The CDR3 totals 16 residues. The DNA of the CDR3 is TGTGCCAGCAGTGCGGGGCAAAAGGGGTTGTTCACTGAAGCTTTCTTT. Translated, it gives CASSAGQKGLFTEAFF.

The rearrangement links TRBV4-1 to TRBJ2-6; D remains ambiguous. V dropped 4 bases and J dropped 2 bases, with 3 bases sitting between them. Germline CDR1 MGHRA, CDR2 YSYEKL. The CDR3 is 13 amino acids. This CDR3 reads CASSPPGANVLTF. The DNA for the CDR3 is TGCGCCAGCAGCCCTCCTGGGGCCAACGTCCTGACTTTC.